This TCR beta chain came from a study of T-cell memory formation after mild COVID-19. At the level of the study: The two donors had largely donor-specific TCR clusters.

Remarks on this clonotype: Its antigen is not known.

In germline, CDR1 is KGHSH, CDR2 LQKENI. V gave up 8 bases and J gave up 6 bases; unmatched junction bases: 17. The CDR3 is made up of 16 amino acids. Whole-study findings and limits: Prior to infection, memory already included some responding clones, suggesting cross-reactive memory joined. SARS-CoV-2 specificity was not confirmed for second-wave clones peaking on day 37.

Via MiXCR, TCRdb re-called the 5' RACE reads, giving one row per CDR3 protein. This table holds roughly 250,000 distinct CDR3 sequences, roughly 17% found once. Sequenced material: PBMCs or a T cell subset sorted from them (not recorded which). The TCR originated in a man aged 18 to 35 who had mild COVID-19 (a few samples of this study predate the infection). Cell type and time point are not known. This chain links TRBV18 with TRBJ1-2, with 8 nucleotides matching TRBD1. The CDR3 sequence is CASSPRDRLGMDGYTF. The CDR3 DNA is TGTGCCAGCAGTCCCCGGGACAGGTTGGGTATGGATGGCTACACCTTC.